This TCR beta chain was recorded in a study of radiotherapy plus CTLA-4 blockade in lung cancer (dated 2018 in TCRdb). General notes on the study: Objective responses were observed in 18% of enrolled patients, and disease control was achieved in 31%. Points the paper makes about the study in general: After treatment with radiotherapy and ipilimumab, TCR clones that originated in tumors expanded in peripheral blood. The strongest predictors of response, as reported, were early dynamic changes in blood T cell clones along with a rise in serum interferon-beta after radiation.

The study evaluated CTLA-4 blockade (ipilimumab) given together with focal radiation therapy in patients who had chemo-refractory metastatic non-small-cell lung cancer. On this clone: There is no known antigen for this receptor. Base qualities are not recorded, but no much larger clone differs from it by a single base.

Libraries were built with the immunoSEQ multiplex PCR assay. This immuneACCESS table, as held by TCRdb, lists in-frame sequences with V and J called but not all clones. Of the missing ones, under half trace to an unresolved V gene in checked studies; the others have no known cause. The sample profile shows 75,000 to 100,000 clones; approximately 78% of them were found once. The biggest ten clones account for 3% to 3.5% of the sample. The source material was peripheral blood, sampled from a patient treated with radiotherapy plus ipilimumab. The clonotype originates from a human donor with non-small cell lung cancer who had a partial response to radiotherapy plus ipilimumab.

At the DNA level, the sequence is TGCGCCAGCAGCTTACCACCCCAGGGAGGGGTGTCCTACGAGCAGTACTTC. This sequence encodes CASSLPPQGGVSYEQYF. The chain is made from TRBV5-1 and TRBJ2-7; 7 central nucleotides agree with TRBD2. CDR1 and CDR2 were assigned from the germline V gene as SGHRS and YFSETQ. The CDR3, cysteine through phenylalanine, is 17 amino acids long. Of the read, only the CDR3 DNA is kept; its 51 bases are in frame from base 1. Relative to germline, V is missing 2 bases and J is missing 1 base, with 12 bases of the junction outside any gene match. Extended through the reference TRBV5-1 and TRBJ2-7 proteins, this CDR3 yields the full variable domain: KAGVTQTPRYLIKTRGQQVTLSCSPISGHRSVSWYQQTPGQGLQFLFEYFSETQRNKGNFPGRFSGRQFSNSRSEMNVSTLELGDSALYLCASSLPPQGGVSYEQYFGPGTRLTVT.